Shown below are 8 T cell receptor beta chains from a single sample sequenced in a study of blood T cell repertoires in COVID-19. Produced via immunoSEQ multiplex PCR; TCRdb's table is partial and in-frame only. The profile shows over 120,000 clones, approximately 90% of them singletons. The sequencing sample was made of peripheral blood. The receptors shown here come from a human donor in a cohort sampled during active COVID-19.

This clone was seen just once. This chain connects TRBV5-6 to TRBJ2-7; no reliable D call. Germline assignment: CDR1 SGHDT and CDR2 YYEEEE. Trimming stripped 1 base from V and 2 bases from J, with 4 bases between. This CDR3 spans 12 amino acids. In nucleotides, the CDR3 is TGTGCCAGCAGCTTGAACACCTACGAGCAGTACTTC. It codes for CASSLNTYEQYF.

This chain's CDR3 is CASTAGLAGGQDTQYF. The CDR3 DNA is TGTGCCAGTACCGCCGGACTAGCGGGGGGGCAAGATACGCAGTATTTT. J is TRBJ2-3 and V is TRBV19; TRBD2 agrees at 15 bases. V dropped 7 bases and J dropped 5; count of bases not matched to a gene: 7. The V gene's germline CDR1 is LNHDA and CDR2 SQIVND (reference sequence). There are 16 residues in the CDR3.

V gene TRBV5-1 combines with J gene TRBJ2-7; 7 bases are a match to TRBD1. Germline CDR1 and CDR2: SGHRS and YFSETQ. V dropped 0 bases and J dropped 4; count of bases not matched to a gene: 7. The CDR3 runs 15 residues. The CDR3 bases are TGCGCCAGCAGCTTGGTTTACAGGGGCAGGTACGAGCAGTACTTC. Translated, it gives CASSLVYRGRYEQYF.

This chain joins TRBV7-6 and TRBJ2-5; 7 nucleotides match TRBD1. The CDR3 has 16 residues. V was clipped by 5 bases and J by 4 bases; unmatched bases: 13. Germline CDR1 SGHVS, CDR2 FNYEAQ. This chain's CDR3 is CASSPDRDPLTETQYF. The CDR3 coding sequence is TGTGCCAGCAGCCCCGACAGGGACCCCCTCACAGAGACCCAGTACTTC.

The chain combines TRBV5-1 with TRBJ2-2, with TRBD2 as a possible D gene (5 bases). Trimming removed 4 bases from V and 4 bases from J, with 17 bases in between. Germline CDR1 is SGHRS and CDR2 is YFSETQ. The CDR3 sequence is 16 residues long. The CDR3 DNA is TGCGCCAGCAGCCTTAGTAATCCCCGGGGCACCGGGGAGCTGTTTTTT. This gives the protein CASSLSNPRGTGELFF.

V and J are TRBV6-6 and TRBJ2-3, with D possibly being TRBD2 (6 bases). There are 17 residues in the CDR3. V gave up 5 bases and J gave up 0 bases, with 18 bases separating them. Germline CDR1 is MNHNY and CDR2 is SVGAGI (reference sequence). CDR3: CASSPPGSRGSTDTQYF. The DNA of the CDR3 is TGTGCCAGCAGTCCACCAGGATCGCGGGGCAGCACAGATACGCAGTATTTT.

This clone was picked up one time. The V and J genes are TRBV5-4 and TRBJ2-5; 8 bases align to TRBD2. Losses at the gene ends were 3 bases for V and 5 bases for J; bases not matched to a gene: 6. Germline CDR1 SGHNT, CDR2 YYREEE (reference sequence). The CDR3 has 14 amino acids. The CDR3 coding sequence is TGTGCCAGCAGCTCTCGGGGGGGCCGGGAGACCCAGTACTTC. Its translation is CASSSRGGRETQYF.

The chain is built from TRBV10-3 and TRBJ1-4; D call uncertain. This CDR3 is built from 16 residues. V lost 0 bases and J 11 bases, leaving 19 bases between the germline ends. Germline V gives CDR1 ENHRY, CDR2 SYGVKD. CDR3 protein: CAISESVGNPARKLFF. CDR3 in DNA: TGTGCCATCAGTGAGTCAGTCGGAAACCCCGCGAGGAAACTGTTTTTT.